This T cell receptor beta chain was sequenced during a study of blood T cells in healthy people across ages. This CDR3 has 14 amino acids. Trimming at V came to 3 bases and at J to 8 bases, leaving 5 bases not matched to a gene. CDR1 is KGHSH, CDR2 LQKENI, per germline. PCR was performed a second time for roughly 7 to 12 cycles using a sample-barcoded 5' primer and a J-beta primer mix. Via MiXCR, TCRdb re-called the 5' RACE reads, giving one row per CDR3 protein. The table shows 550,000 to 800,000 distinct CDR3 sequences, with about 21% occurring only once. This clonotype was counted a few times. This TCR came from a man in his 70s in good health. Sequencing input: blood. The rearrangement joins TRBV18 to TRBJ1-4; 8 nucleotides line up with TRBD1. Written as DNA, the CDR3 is TGTGCCAGCTCACCGACAGGGGAAGGGGAAAAACTGTTTTTT. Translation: CASSPTGEGEKLFF.